In this sample, the clone carrying this T cell receptor beta chain turned up a few times. Antigen unknown. Germline CDR1 is SGHTA and CDR2 is FQGNSA. V lost 2 bases and J lost 4; bases outside the gene matches: 9. The CDR3 has 16 residues. Treatment meaning: approximately 9-day PBMC culture with coronavirus spike peptide pools or control peptides (ViraFEST assay). TCRs were sequenced by ViraFEST after antigen-specific T cells had been expanded with peptide pools. Every well contained 1.5 million to 2.5 million PBMCs, which were grown with approximately 10 IU/ml IL-2 and roughly 9.1 ug/ml peptide pools. This sample was taken from a study of vaccination and CD4 T cells after COVID-19. Overall study: Four females and six males made up the convalescents, with two Hispanic. The post-COVID sampling time was a median 101 days after diagnosis, ranging from 35 to 161.

The Oncomine TCR Beta short-read assay generated sequence data from the DNA of cultured CD4+ T cells. TCRdb re-analysed the PCR reads in MiXCR, keeping a single row per CDR3 protein. The data show over 8,500 distinct CDR3 sequences, 40% to 50% seen once. Sequencing input: CD4+ T cells from blood, cultured in vitro. The rearrangement joins TRBV7-2 to TRBJ2-5; 8 positions match TRBD1. The sequence was collected from a human donor who had recovered from COVID-19. CDR3 DNA: TGTGCCAGCAGCTTATCCATCTCTACAGGGGGAGAGACCCAGTACTTC. This codes for CASSLSISTGGETQYF.